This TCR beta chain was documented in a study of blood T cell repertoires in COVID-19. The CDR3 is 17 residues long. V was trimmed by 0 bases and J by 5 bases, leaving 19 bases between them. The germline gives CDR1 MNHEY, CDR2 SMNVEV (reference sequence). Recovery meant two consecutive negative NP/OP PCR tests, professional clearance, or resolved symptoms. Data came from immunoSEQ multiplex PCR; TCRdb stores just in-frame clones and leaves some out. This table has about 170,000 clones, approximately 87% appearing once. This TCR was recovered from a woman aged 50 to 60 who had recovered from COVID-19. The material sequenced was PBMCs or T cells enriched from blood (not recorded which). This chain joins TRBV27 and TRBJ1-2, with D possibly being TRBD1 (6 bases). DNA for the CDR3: TGTGCCAGCAGTTTATCCGAACAGGGACCCTCGGGTTATGGCTACACCTTC. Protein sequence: CASSLSEQGPSGYGYTF.